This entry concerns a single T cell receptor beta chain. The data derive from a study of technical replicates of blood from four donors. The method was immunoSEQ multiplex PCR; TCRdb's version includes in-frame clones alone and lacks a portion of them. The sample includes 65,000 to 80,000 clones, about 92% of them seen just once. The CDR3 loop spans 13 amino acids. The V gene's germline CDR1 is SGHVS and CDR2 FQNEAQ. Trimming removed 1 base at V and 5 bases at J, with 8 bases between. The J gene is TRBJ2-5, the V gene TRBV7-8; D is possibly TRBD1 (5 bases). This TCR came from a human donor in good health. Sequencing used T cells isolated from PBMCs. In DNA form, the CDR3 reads TGTGCCAGCAGCTTAGAACCAGGGGAGACCCAGTACTTC. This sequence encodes CASSLEPGETQYF.